This T cell receptor beta chain was captured in a study of blood T cell repertoires in COVID-19. As processed by the authors: Estimates of nucleated cell counts were drawn from the amplification of reference gene primers. Sequencing was performed with immunoSEQ multiplex PCR; in TCRdb, only in-frame clones are kept and a portion is missing. Clone size and the V and J calls come from that table; the DNA yielded D and trimming. The sample lists 350,000 to 450,000 clones, less than 85% seen once, with 3% to 4.5% in the top ten. V shed 5 bases and J shed 2 bases, with 15 bases lying between them. This CDR3 comprises 15 residues. The germline CDR1 and CDR2 sequences are LNHDA and SQIVND (reference sequence).

This sequence joins TRBV19 and TRBJ1-2; unclear D gene. Sequencing was performed on peripheral blood. The sequence derives from a woman between 18 and 29 years old with acute or convalescent COVID-19. The DNA of the CDR3 is TGTGCCAGTAGTCCCTCCCGAGACAAGAACTATGGCTACACCTTC. This codes for CASSPSRDKNYGYTF.